This T cell receptor beta chain was identified during a study of blood T cells in healthy people across ages. Study results and limitations: Calculation of diversity from one million T cells yielded estimates considered to be underestimates. CMV status of donors was unknown, possibly confounding expanded clonotype changes. Donors of long life had a larger count of naive CD4+ cells and greater diversity than aged donors. A roughly linear fall in TCR beta diversity per million T cells was seen with increasing age.

The CDR3 consists of 13 residues. CDR1 is MGHDK and CDR2 is SYGVNS in the germline V gene. V lost 5 bases to trimming and J lost 13 bases; unmatched junction nucleotides: 6. This clonotype was counted a few times. Its cognate antigen is unknown. A second roughly 7 to 11 cycle PCR used barcoded and J-beta primers. TCRdb analysed the 5' RACE reads with MiXCR anew, one entry per CDR3 protein. This repertoire shows a few hundred thousand distinct CDR3 sequences, 52% found once; its top ten account for around 53%. The chain employs TRBV25-1 and TRBJ2-5, with TRBD2 matching over 14 bases. Specimen: blood. This receptor was identified in a man aged 55 to 70 in good health. The CDR3 bases are TGTGCCAGCAGTCCCGGGACTAGCGGGGGCTTGTACTTC. Translated, it gives CASSPGTSGGLYF.